This is a list of T cell receptor beta chains from one sample in a study of cytomegalovirus exposure and HLA in healthy donors. Generated by immunoSEQ multiplex PCR, the TCRdb table keeps only in-frame clones and is missing some. The table has over 140,000 clones, approximately 84% seen once. The specimen was PBMCs. The source of these receptors is a man aged 30-40 years in good health and CMV-seropositive. The CDR3 runs from the conserved cysteine through the conserved F or W. D genes are given only for firm matches. Clone sizes are given selectively: once, few, many, or a class where the clone is expanded.

TGTGCCAGCAGTGGGCAGGGGGGAGATCAGCCCCAGCATTTT | CASSGQGGDQPQHF | TRBJ1-5 | TRBD1 | NA | TRBV2
TGTGCCAGCAGCGTTTCTCTAGCGGGGGAACCCCATGAGCAGTTCTTC | CASSVSLAGEPHEQFF | TRBJ2-1 | TRBD2 | NA | TRBV9
TGTGCCAGCAGAACCACGACCCCGCCGGGTGAAGCTTTCTTT | CASRTTTPPGEAFF | TRBJ1-1 | NA | NA | TRBV5-4
TGTGCCAGCAGACGATCTGACAGGGGCGATGGCTACACCTTC | CASRRSDRGDGYTF | TRBJ1-2 | TRBD1 | NA | TRBV6-5
TGTGCCAGCCAACCGGGTAATGGGGCCAACGTCCTGACTTTC | CASQPGNGANVLTF | TRBJ2-6 | NA | NA | TRBV18
TGTGCCAGTACCCTAAGGGACAGGGTGAACACCGGGGAGCTGTTTTTT | CASTLRDRVNTGELFF | TRBJ2-2 | TRBD1 | once | TRBV19
TGTGCCAGCAGTTACTCGGAAACTAGCAGCTCCTACGAGCAGTACTTC | CASSYSETSSSYEQYF | TRBJ2-7 | NA | NA | TRBV6-5
TGTGCCACCAGCACAACAGGGGCGGGATCACCCCTCCACTTT | CATSTTGAGSPLHF | TRBJ1-6 | TRBD1 | NA | TRBV15
TGCAGCGCATCTCAGGGGGCGGGTGGAAACACCATATATTTT | CSASQGAGGNTIYF | TRBJ1-3 | TRBD1 | few | TRBV29-1
TGTGCCAGCTTGAGCTGGAGGATCGCCTATGGCTACACCTTC | CASLSWRIAYGYTF | TRBJ1-2 | NA | many | TRBV5-6
TGTGCCAGCAGTTTAGGTCTCGGCGAGGGACAGGGAATCTCCTACGAGCAGTACTTC | CASSLGLGEGQGISYEQYF | TRBJ2-7 | TRBD1 | NA | TRBV27
TGTGCCAGCAGCCTACGACTCTCTGGCACAGATACGCAGTATTTT | CASSLRLSGTDTQYF | TRBJ2-3 | NA | NA | TRBV7-3
TGTGCCAGCAGCAGCACTAGCGGGGGGGCTGGAGAGACCCAGTACTTC | CASSSTSGGAGETQYF | TRBJ2-5 | TRBD2 | NA | TRBV7-9
TGTGCCAGCAGCGCCACGGGACTAGCGTATGAGCAGTTCTTC | CASSATGLAYEQFF | TRBJ2-1 | TRBD2 | NA | TRBV9
TGTGCCAGCAGCTTTCAGAGCAATCAGCCCCAGCATTTT | CASSFQSNQPQHF | TRBJ1-5 | NA | NA | TRBV11-1
TGTGCCAGCAGTTTGGACGTAGGCGGGAGGGCAAGCGGGGAGCTGTTTTTT | CASSLDVGGRASGELFF | TRBJ2-2 | TRBD2 | once | TRBV27
TGTGCCAGCAGCCCCAGCGGGGAGAGAGCCTACGAGCAGTACTTC | CASSPSGERAYEQYF | TRBJ2-7 | TRBD2 | NA | TRBV9
TGTGCCAGCAGCCAAGATTTACGTTTCGGACTGTTTTTT | CASSQDLRFGLFF | TRBJ1-4 | NA | NA | TRBV14
TGTGCCAGCAGTCCCGCATTAACAGAAAACACCATATATTTT | CASSPALTENTIYF | TRBJ1-3 | NA | NA | TRBV6-4
TGTGCCAGCAGCTTGATGACTAGCGGGAGGGCAGGCAATGAGCAGTTCTTC | CASSLMTSGRAGNEQFF | TRBJ2-1 | TRBD2 | NA | TRBV5-4
TGTGCCAGCAGCTTAGGCGGGCAGGGGGGTGACTATGGCTACACCTTC | CASSLGGQGGDYGYTF | TRBJ1-2 | TRBD1 | NA | TRBV7-6
TGTGCCAGCAGCTTACAGGGGGCTGATGGCTACACCTTC | CASSLQGADGYTF | TRBJ1-2 | TRBD1 | NA | TRBV11-1
TGCAGCGTCCCCTGCTTGAAGACCCGTGGACAGGGGGCTAACTATGGCTACACCTTC | CSVPCLKTRGQGANYGYTF | TRBJ1-2 | TRBD1 | NA | TRBV29-1
TGTGCCAGCAGCGGCTCGGGACAGGGGGCGGGAAGACCCCAGCATTTT | CASSGSGQGAGRPQHF | TRBJ1-5 | TRBD1 | NA | TRBV28
TGTGCCAGCTCACTCCGGACCGAGGGGACCCAGTACTTC | CASSLRTEGTQYF | TRBJ2-5 | NA | NA | TRBV18
TGTGCCAGCAGTCCTGGACTAGCGGGGACTTGGGAGACCCAGTACTTC | CASSPGLAGTWETQYF | TRBJ2-5 | TRBD2 | NA | TRBV27
TGTGCCAGCAATGGGGCTGTCGATTCAGATACGCAGTATTTT | CASNGAVDSDTQYF | TRBJ2-3 | NA | NA | TRBV19
TGTGCCAGCAGCCCACAATCTGGTTTGACTGAAGCTTTCTTT | CASSPQSGLTEAFF | TRBJ1-1 | NA | NA | TRBV13
TGTGCCAGCAATGGACCAGGGGGCCTTAACTATGGCTACACCTTC | CASNGPGGLNYGYTF | TRBJ1-2 | TRBD1 | NA | TRBV2
TGTGCCAGCTCCCAGGACATCCGGACTGAAGCTTTCTTT | CASSQDIRTEAFF | TRBJ1-1 | NA | NA | TRBV18
TGCAGCGTTGGAGGGGTAAGGGGGCGCGGAGTTAACACTGAAGCTTTCTTT | CSVGGVRGRGVNTEAFF | TRBJ1-1 | TRBD1 | NA | TRBV29-1
TGTGCCAGCACCCCGGCTGGGGGGGGGCTTTTTAATGAGCAGTTCTTC | CASTPAGGGLFNEQFF | TRBJ2-1 | NA | NA | TRBV5-4
TGTGCCAGTTCCGGGACAGGGGGATTTAGCAATCAGCCCCAGCATTTT | CASSGTGGFSNQPQHF | TRBJ1-5 | TRBD1 | NA | TRBV18
TGTGCCAGCACCGGACAGGGGGCGCGGAACACTGAAGCTTTCTTT | CASTGQGARNTEAFF | TRBJ1-1 | TRBD1 | NA | TRBV6-6
TGTGCCAGCAGTCCGGACTCGCGCACAGATACGCAGTATTTT | CASSPDSRTDTQYF | TRBJ2-3 | NA | NA | TRBV2
TGTGCCAGCAGCTCCGGGACAACAAACACCTTC | CASSSGTTNTF | TRBJ1-2 | NA | NA | TRBV6-1
TGTGCCAGCAGTACAAAACATCCGGGACAGGGTGAAACAGATACGCAGTATTTT | CASSTKHPGQGETDTQYF | TRBJ2-3 | TRBD1 | NA | TRBV27
TGCAGCGTTGAGGGCGAAACAGGGCGTCCAACACCCGAGCAGTACTTC | CSVEGETGRPTPEQYF | TRBJ2-7 | NA | NA | TRBV29-1
TGCGCCAGCAGCTTGGCCCAGGAGGAAGATACGCAGTATTTT | CASSLAQEEDTQYF | TRBJ2-3 | NA | NA | TRBV5-1
TGTGCCAGCAGCTTAAGGACAGGGAATCTTGGCTACACCTTC | CASSLRTGNLGYTF | TRBJ1-2 | NA | NA | TRBV21-1
TGTGCCAGCAGCTTATCAGAAGCTTTCTTT | CASSLSEAFF | TRBJ1-1 | NA | NA | TRBV7-9
TGCGCCAGCAGCCGGTCTGCGGGGGAGTCCTACAATGAGCAGTTCTTC | CASSRSAGESYNEQFF | TRBJ2-1 | TRBD2 | NA | TRBV5-1
TGTGCCAGCAGCGGACAGGGGCAGATTTTGGCAACTAATGAAAAACTGTTTTTT | CASSGQGQILATNEKLFF | TRBJ1-4 | TRBD1 | NA | TRBV2
TGTGCCTGGACGGAGGGCACTGAAGCTTTCTTT | CAWTEGTEAFF | TRBJ1-1 | NA | NA | TRBV30
TGTGCCAGCAGCCCGCCTAGAGATACAGGTCGGTACAATGAGCAGTTCTTC | CASSPPRDTGRYNEQFF | TRBJ2-1 | NA | once | TRBV21-1
TGCGCCAGCAGCTTGGGGCTAGCGCTAAACACCGGGGAGCTGTTTTTT | CASSLGLALNTGELFF | TRBJ2-2 | NA | NA | TRBV5-1
TGTGCCGACGAGGGGACAGGGCTATCCGAGCAGTACTTC | CADEGTGLSEQYF | TRBJ2-7 | TRBD1 | NA | TRBV19
TGTGCCAGCAGTTCCCTAGCGGGGCACCAAGAGACCCAGTACTTC | CASSSLAGHQETQYF | TRBJ2-5 | TRBD2 | NA | TRBV7-3
TGTGCCAGCAGCACCCAGCGGGAGCGGGTGTCGGGCACAGATACGCAGTATTTT | CASSTQRERVSGTDTQYF | TRBJ2-3 | TRBD2 | NA | TRBV7-7
TGCACCAGCAGCCAAGATCGAAAATCGGGACTTCCTCAGAATGAGCAGTTCTTC | CTSSQDRKSGLPQNEQFF | TRBJ2-1 | NA | NA | TRBV1
TGTGCCAGCAGACCTGGACAGGGGGCAACAGATACGCAGTATTTT | CASRPGQGATDTQYF | TRBJ2-3 | TRBD1 | NA | TRBV7-9
TGTGCCAGCAGCTTATTGGGCAGCCAAGAGACCCAGTACTTC | CASSLLGSQETQYF | TRBJ2-5 | NA | NA | TRBV7-3